This T cell receptor beta chain emerged from a study of shared clonotypes between healthy human individuals. Those who donated were healthy HIV-negative adults, with no recent acute infections or vaccinations reported. Study-wide results and caveats: Rarefaction exposed incomplete sorted-subset sequencing despite large depth.

The table came from immunoSEQ multiplex PCR; TCRdb's copy has only in-frame clones and leaves some out. The sample holds more than 550,000 clones, about 90% seen once. This CDR3 has 15 amino acids. With 4 bases clipped from V and 1 base from J, the junction kept 5 bases outside the gene matches. Germline loops: CDR1 SGHDN, CDR2 FVKESK. Details on this clone: Its antigen is as yet unknown.

The chain uses TRBV14 and TRBJ2-5, with TRBD1 identical over 8 bases. The sequenced material came from memory CD8+ T cells from PBMCs. Subset in this sample: CD45RO+ cells pooled with CCR7-negative TemRA cells. The clonotype originates from a man in his late teens or twenties in good health. Some clones in this sample may be carry-over from other donors' samples. This CDR3 is CASSPPTGGQETQYF. The DNA for the CDR3 is TGTGCCAGCAGCCCGCCAACAGGGGGCCAAGAGACCCAGTACTTC.